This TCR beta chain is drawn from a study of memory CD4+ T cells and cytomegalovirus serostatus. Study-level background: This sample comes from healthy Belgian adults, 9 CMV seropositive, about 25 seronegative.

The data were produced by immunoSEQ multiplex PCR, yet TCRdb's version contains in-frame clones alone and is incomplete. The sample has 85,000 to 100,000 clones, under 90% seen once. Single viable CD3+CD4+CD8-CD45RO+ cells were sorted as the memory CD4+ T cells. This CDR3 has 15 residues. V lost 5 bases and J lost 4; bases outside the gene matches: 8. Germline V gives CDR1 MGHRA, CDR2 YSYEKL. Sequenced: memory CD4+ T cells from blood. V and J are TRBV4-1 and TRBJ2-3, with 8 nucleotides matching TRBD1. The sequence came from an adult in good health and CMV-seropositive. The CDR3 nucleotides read TGCGCCAGCAGCATACAGGGGGACGGGGCAGATACGCAGTATTTT. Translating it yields CASSIQGDGADTQYF.